Described below is a single TCR beta chain sequence and its context. The sample belongs to a study of blood T cell repertoires in COVID-19. Study information: COVID-19 samples collected from the United States, Italy and Spain covered acute and convalescent phases.

Original processing methods: Cell counts per sample came from amplifying reference gene primers. Measured with immunoSEQ multiplex PCR; TCRdb has only the in-frame clones, and not every one. That table gives V, J and clone size, and the DNA gave D and trimming. The sample carries roughly 200,000 clones, 80% to 90% recorded once. CDR1 is SGHDN and CDR2 is FVKESK in the germline V gene. V shed 4 bases and J shed 2 bases, with 14 bases lying between them. The CDR3 is 15 residues long. A COVID-19 case had been met by exposed participants during the 2 weeks before study entry. The sequencing sample was made of PBMCs or T cells enriched from blood (not recorded which). This sequence was found in a woman aged 30 to 39 who had been exposed to COVID-19. The chain is built from TRBV14 and TRBJ1-2, with D tentatively TRBD1 (6 bases). CDR3 in DNA: TGTGCCAGCAGCCGTTACAGGGTGAGAAACTATGGCTACACCTTC. Amino acids: CASSRYRVRNYGYTF.